The clone carrying this T cell receptor beta chain was observed a few times. Its antigen is unknown. Authors of the study amplified TCR beta CDR3 regions from RNA transcripts. TCR CDR3 underwent first-round RT-PCR with the HTBI primer set. From the multiplex PCR reads, TCRdb called clonotypes with MiXCR, one entry per CDR3 protein. The sample contains more than 95,000 distinct CDR3 sequences, 47% of which appear only once. This specimen belongs to a study of T cells in Graves' hyperthyroidism and ophthalmopathy. Study-wide findings and caveats: Ophthalmopathy prediction by the model preceded onset by a median about 6 months.

Criteria for exclusion of patients were uncontrolled infection, other autoimmune disease, pregnancy or lactation. Germline V gives CDR1 MDHEN, CDR2 SYDVKM. Deletions cut 5 bases from V and 9 bases from J, with 11 bases between. CDR3 length: 12 residues. This sequence originates from a man aged 40-50 years with Graves' hyperthyroidism. This chain links TRBV28 with TRBJ1-5, with unresolved D. What was sequenced was blood. The CDR3: CASSTPYGPQHF. The CDR3 region has the DNA TGTGCCAGCAGTACCCCTTATGGGCCCCAGCATTTT.